This TCR beta chain originates from a study of T cell responses to AZD1222 COVID-19 vaccine. Produced via immunoSEQ multiplex PCR; TCRdb's table is partial and in-frame only. The sample records about 78,000 clones, about nine tenths being singletons. The receptor's source is an adult who received the AZD1222 COVID-19 vaccine. This specimen was peripheral blood, taken 28 days after the second AZD1222 dose.

CDR3 sequence reads: CASSPPRSRDRGNEQFF. CDR3 bases: TGTGCCAGCAGCCCACCACGATCCCGGGACAGGGGCAATGAGCAGTTCTTC. The chain carries TRBV7-9 and TRBJ2-1; TRBD1 matches at 10 bases. Trimming took 5 bases from V and 6 from J; bases not matched to a gene: 13. Germline loops: CDR1 SEHNR, CDR2 FQNEAQ (reference sequence). The CDR3 covers 17 residues.